The 27 T cell receptor beta chains below all came from one sample that was sequenced in a study of cytomegalovirus exposure and HLA in healthy donors. Libraries were prepared by immunoSEQ multiplex PCR; TCRdb keeps only in-frame clonotypes and omits some of them. The sample has about 110,000 clones; almost 96% are singletons. The sample was PBMCs. Every receptor here comes from a young woman in good health and CMV-seronegative.

The chain joins TRBV7-7 to TRBJ2-5, with 7 bases matching TRBD1. V gave up 8 bases and J gave up 5 bases; unmatched junction bases: 5. The CDR3 spans 12 residues. Germline lookup yields CDR1 SSHAT and CDR2 FNYEAQ (reference sequence). CDR3 DNA sequence: TGTGCCAGCCCAGGGGGTGAGGAGACCCAGTACTTC. It is translated as CASPGGEETQYF.

The J gene is TRBJ1-3, the V gene TRBV6-1; 9 bases agree with TRBD1. Germline CDR1 reads MNHNS; CDR2 reads SASEGT. This CDR3 contains 14 residues. V shed 6 bases and J 8 bases; nucleotides not matched to a gene: 8. The CDR3 DNA reads as TGTGCCAGCAGCTGGACAGGGGTGGCGGACACCATATATTTT. It encodes CASSWTGVADTIYF.

In its sample, this clone was seen once. The chain combines TRBV28 with TRBJ1-2; D might be TRBD1 (6 bases). Trimming shortened V by 3 bases and J by 7 bases, and 12 bases separated the two germline ends. CDR1 is MDHEN and CDR2 is SYDVKM in the germline V gene. This CDR3 is 13 amino acids long. The CDR3 sequence is CASSFQGFFGYTF. CDR3 DNA sequence: TGTGCCAGCAGTTTCCAGGGGTTCTTTGGCTACACCTTC.

CDR3 sequence: CASSLTPGSSYEQYF. CDR3 coding DNA: TGTGCCAGCAGCTTAACGCCGGGTAGCTCCTACGAGCAGTACTTC. V and J are TRBV7-3 and TRBJ2-7; unclear D gene. V was shortened by 0 bases and J by 0 bases, with 9 bases between the two germline ends. Germline CDR1 is SGHTA and CDR2 is FQGTGA. This CDR3 has 15 amino acids.

J is TRBJ1-6 and V is TRBV19, with TRBD1 matching 7 bases. Germline loops: CDR1 LNHDA, CDR2 SQIVND (reference sequence). The CDR3 sequence is 14 residues long. The junction had 4 bases not matched to a gene; V was cut back by 4 bases and J by 7 bases. Here the CDR3 reads CASSTTGINSPLHF. In nucleotides, the CDR3 is TGTGCCAGTAGTACGACAGGGATCAATTCACCCCTCCACTTT.

This clone was observed a few times. The V and J genes are TRBV27 and TRBJ2-3, with TRBD2 as a possible D gene (5 bases). Trimming shortened V by 4 bases and J by 0 bases, and 11 bases separated the two germline ends. Germline V lookup: CDR1 MNHEY, CDR2 SMNVEV (reference sequence). The CDR3 contains 15 residues. CDR3 DNA: TGTGCCAGCAGTTGGCTCGGGGTTAGCACAGATACGCAGTATTTT. Protein: CASSWLGVSTDTQYF.

The chain has TRBV29-1 and TRBJ1-1; D remains unclear. Germline V gene lookup returns CDR1 SQVTM and CDR2 ANQGSEA. CDR3 size: 12 residues. Trimming pared 7 bases from V and 0 bases from J, leaving 9 bases between. CDR3: CSGTRMNTEAFF. The CDR3 nucleotides read TGCAGCGGAACGCGGATGAACACTGAAGCTTTCTTT.

CDR3: CATDSSYEQYF. CDR3 coding DNA: TGTGCCACGGACAGTTCCTACGAGCAGTACTTC. V gene TRBV6-6 combines with J gene TRBJ2-7, with TRBD1 as a possible D gene (6 bases). The germline V gene has CDR1 MNHNY and CDR2 SVGAGI (reference sequence). This CDR3 has 11 amino acids. V was cut by 10 bases and J by 1 base, with 8 bases left in between.

This sequence joins TRBV6-1 and TRBJ1-4, with unresolved D. This CDR3 is built from 15 residues. Germline CDR1 reads MNHNS; CDR2 reads SASEGT. Trimming took 2 bases from V and 5 from J, leaving 12 bases between them. The CDR3 nucleotides are TGTGCCAGCAGTGAATTTGTGACCGGGAATGAAAAACTGTTTTTT. Translating gives CASSEFVTGNEKLFF.

The chain has TRBV21-1 and TRBJ2-2; the D call TRBD1 from the table was never checked on the DNA. TRBV21-1 is listed as a pseudogene. The length of the CDR3 is 18 residues. CDR3 nucleotide sequence: TGTGCCAGCAGCAGGGACAGGGGGAGGGGGGTGGAGACCGGGGAGCTGTTTTTT. Its protein product is CASSRDRGRGVETGELFF.

V gene TRBV2 combines with J gene TRBJ1-2; 9 bases are shared with TRBD1. J was trimmed by 2 bases and V by 8 bases; bases with no gene match: 3. Germline CDR1 reads SNHLY; CDR2 reads FYNNEI. There are 13 residues in the CDR3. The CDR3 protein is CASGQGRNYGYTF. In DNA form, the CDR3 reads TGTGCCAGCGGACAGGGGCGAAACTATGGCTACACCTTC.

The chain is built from TRBV11-2 and TRBJ1-2; maybe TRBD1 (6 bases). Trimming pared 5 bases from V and 2 bases from J, leaving 9 bases between. This CDR3 has 13 amino acids. From germline, CDR1 is SGHAT and CDR2 FQNNGV. The CDR3 coding sequence is TGTGCCAGCAGCCTACAGGGAAACTATGGCTACACCTTC. Its protein is CASSLQGNYGYTF. Full variable domain (outside the CDR3, taken from reference TRBV11-2 and TRBJ1-2): EAGVAQSPRYKIIEKRQSVAFWCNPISGHATLYWYQQILGQGPKLLIQFQNNGVVDDSQLPKDRFSAERLKGVDSTLKIQPAKLEDSAVYLCASSLQGNYGYTFGSGTRLTVV.

The chain carries TRBV28 and TRBJ1-5; the D is unclear. Per germline, CDR1 MDHEN and CDR2 SYDVKM. This CDR3 region has 16 residues. V shed 1 base and J shed 1 base, with 11 bases lying between them. This CDR3 reads CASSLYSRMSNQPQHF. The CDR3 DNA reads TGTGCCAGCAGTTTATACTCGAGGATGAGCAATCAGCCCCAGCATTTT.

This clone appeared once. This chain links TRBV14 with TRBJ1-1; perhaps TRBD1 as D (5 bases). Germline V lookup: CDR1 SGHDN, CDR2 FVKESK. The CDR3 covers 15 residues. Trimming took off 2 bases at V and 5 bases at J, with 15 bases between the two ends. DNA of the CDR3: TGTGCCAGCAGCCAATTCGGGGGGGTTGAAACTGAAGCTTTCTTT. Translating it yields CASSQFGGVETEAFF. Variable domain in full (rest from reference TRBV14 and TRBJ1-1): EAGVTQFPSHSVIEKGQTVTLRCDPISGHDNLYWYRRVMGKEIKFLLHFVKESKQDESGMPNNRFLAERTGGTYSTLKVQPAELEDSGVYFCASSQFGGVETEAFFGQGTRLTVV.

The rearrangement uses TRBV19 and TRBJ1-5; TRBD1 matches 7 bases. With V trimmed by 5 bases and J by 6 bases, 7 bases remained unmatched. The germline V gene encodes CDR1 LNHDA and CDR2 SQIVND (reference sequence). The CDR3 runs 14 residues. CDR3 in amino acids: CASSYQGVRQPQHF. CDR3 sequence (DNA): TGTGCCAGTAGTTACCAGGGGGTACGTCAGCCCCAGCATTTT.

This clone was seen only once. The gene calls are TRBV4-3 and TRBJ1-1; D gene unclear. This CDR3 has 17 amino acids. Germline loops: CDR1 LGHNA, CDR2 YSLEER. Trimming cost V 0 bases and J 5 bases, with 19 bases left between them. CDR3 nucleotide sequence: TGCGCCAGCAGCCAAGAGAGGGAGATCGTGCCGGGTACTGAAGCTTTCTTT. It translates to CASSQEREIVPGTEAFF.

This clone has just one count. The chain couples TRBV18 to TRBJ1-1, with D unclear. Trimming stripped 0 bases from V and 4 bases from J, with 15 bases between. Germline V gene lookup returns CDR1 KGHSH and CDR2 LQKENI. This CDR3 is built from 16 residues. The CDR3 DNA is TGTGCCAGCTCACCACCGCGCGCAGGTTCAGGCACTGAAGCTTTCTTT. Amino acid sequence: CASSPPRAGSGTEAFF.

The chain couples TRBV9 to TRBJ1-4; D is unresolved. The ends were cut back, 4 bases at V and 8 bases at J, with 18 bases in the middle. Germline assignment: CDR1 SGDLS and CDR2 YYNGEE. The CDR3 is 15 amino acids. CDR3 nucleotide sequence: TGTGCCAGCAGCTCCTCCGGGAAGATAAAGGAAAAACTGTTTTTT. This encodes CASSSSGKIKEKLFF.

The genes are TRBV18 and TRBJ1-3; D is uncertain. V lost 4 bases to trimming and J lost 0 bases, with 10 bases between them. The CDR3 sequence is 15 residues long. Germline V gene data show CDR1 as KGHSH and CDR2 as LQKENI. CDR3 loop: CASSQSRDSGNTIYF. CDR3 coding DNA: TGTGCCAGCTCACAGAGTAGAGACTCTGGAAACACCATATATTTT.

Regarding this clone: One end of the junction varies from germline; a read error may be responsible. This chain uses TRBV7-9 with TRBJ2-7, with D tentatively TRBD2 (7 bases). CDR3 length: 15 amino acids. Looked up from germline, CDR1 is SEHNR and CDR2 is FQNEAQ (reference sequence). The CDR3 DNA reads TGTGCCAGCAGCCTCTCGGGCGGGGGCTCCCACGAGCAGTACTTC. It translates to CASSLSGGGSHEQYF. The full variable domain, in which reference TRBV7-9 and TRBJ2-7 provide the parts outside the CDR3, is DTGVSQNPRHKITKRGQNVTFRCDPISEHNRLYWYRQTLGQGPEFLTYFQNEAQLEKSRLLSDRFSAERPKGSFSTLEIQRTEQGDSAMYLCASSLSGGGSHEQYFGPGTRLTVT.

The chain employs TRBV28 and TRBJ2-7; possible D gene TRBD1, 5 bases. V was pared by 2 bases and J by 2 bases, with 16 bases between. Germline-derived CDR1 and CDR2 are MDHEN and SYDVKM. The CDR3 covers 16 residues. For the CDR3, the DNA is TGTGCCAGCAGTTTAGGGCCAGGAGTGGGGCCCTACGAGCAGTACTTC. This encodes CASSLGPGVGPYEQYF.

The V gene is TRBV7-2, the J gene TRBJ2-1; 10 nucleotides match TRBD2. The CDR3 length is 15 residues. Germline V gene data show CDR1 as SGHTA and CDR2 as FQGNSA. With 5 bases clipped from V and 4 bases from J, the junction kept 5 bases outside the gene matches. CDR3 nucleotide sequence: TGTGCCAGCAGCCCGAGCGGGGGGGGGTACAATGAGCAGTTCTTC. It is translated as CASSPSGGGYNEQFF.

This chain joins TRBV6-6 and TRBJ2-7; 7 positions agree with TRBD2. The germline gives CDR1 MNHNY, CDR2 SVGAGI (reference sequence). The junction had 9 bases not matched to a gene; V was cut back by 6 bases and J by 4 bases. The CDR3 has 14 amino acids. The CDR3 sequence: CASRTASGGYEQYF. CDR3 DNA: TGTGCCAGCAGGACGGCGTCGGGGGGTTACGAGCAGTACTTC.

The rearrangement links TRBV19 to TRBJ2-7; no clear D gene. V was clipped by 5 bases and J by 5 bases, with 13 bases between them. Germline V gene lookup returns CDR1 LNHDA and CDR2 SQIVND (reference sequence). The CDR3 totals 13 residues. The DNA of the CDR3 is TGTGCCAGTAGTCATCGACTTCTCGACGAGCAGTACTTC. Its translation: CASSHRLLDEQYF. The whole variable domain, filled in from reference TRBV19 and TRBJ2-7, reads DGGITQSPKYLFRKEGQNVTLSCEQNLNHDAMYWYRQDPGQGLRLIYYSQIVNDFQKGDIAEGYSVSREKKESFPLTVTSAQKNPTAFYLCASSHRLLDEQYFGPGTRLTVT.

The rearrangement links TRBV7-9 to TRBJ2-1; TRBD1 is a possible D gene (5 bases). Germline V gives CDR1 SEHNR, CDR2 FQNEAQ (reference sequence). CDR3 length: 15 amino acids. Trimming stripped 2 bases from V and 4 bases from J, with 12 bases between. This CDR3 reads CASSLSSGQYNEQFF. The DNA of the CDR3 is TGTGCCAGCAGCTTATCCTCAGGGCAATACAATGAGCAGTTCTTC.

V and J are TRBV5-4 and TRBJ2-3; 7 nucleotides align to TRBD1. CDR3 length: 16 residues. The germline gives CDR1 SGHNT, CDR2 YYREEE (reference sequence). V gave up 4 bases and J gave up 1 base; unmatched junction bases: 9. CDR3 in DNA: TGTGCCAGCAGCGGAAGACAGGGCAGTGGCACAGATACGCAGTATTTT. As protein: CASSGRQGSGTDTQYF.

The chain employs TRBV11-3 and TRBJ1-1, with 8 bases that match TRBD1. This CDR3 has 15 amino acids. The V segment lost 3 bases and the J segment 1 base; nucleotides outside the gene matches: 4. CDR1 is SGHNT and CDR2 is YENEEA in the germline V gene. CDR3 residues: CASSFGQGKNTEAFF. As DNA, the CDR3 is TGTGCCAGCAGCTTCGGACAGGGAAAGAACACTGAAGCTTTCTTT. Drawing the rest from reference TRBV11-3 and TRBJ1-1, the complete variable domain is EAGVVQSPRYKIIEKKQPVAFWCNPISGHNTLYWYLQNLGQGPELLIRYENEEAVDDSQLPKDRFSAERLKGVDSTLKIQPAELGDSAVYLCASSFGQGKNTEAFFGQGTRLTVV.